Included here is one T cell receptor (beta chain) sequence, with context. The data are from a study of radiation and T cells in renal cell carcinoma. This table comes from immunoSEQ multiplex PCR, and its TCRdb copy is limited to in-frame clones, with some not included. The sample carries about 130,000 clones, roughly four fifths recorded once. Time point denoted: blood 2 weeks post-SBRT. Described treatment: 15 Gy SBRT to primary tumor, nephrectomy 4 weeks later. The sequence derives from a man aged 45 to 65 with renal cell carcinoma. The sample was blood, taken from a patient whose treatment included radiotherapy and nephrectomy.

This CDR3 reads CASSPRLGQGNTIYF. The CDR3 DNA is TGCGCCAGCAGCCCCAGGCTGGGACAGGGAAACACCATATATTTT. The V gene is TRBV4-3, the J gene TRBJ1-3; 7 positions agree with TRBD1. Germline V gene sequence: CDR1 LGHNA, CDR2 YSLEER. The CDR3 runs 15 residues. The junction had 7 bases not matched to a gene; V was cut back by 4 bases and J by 4 bases.